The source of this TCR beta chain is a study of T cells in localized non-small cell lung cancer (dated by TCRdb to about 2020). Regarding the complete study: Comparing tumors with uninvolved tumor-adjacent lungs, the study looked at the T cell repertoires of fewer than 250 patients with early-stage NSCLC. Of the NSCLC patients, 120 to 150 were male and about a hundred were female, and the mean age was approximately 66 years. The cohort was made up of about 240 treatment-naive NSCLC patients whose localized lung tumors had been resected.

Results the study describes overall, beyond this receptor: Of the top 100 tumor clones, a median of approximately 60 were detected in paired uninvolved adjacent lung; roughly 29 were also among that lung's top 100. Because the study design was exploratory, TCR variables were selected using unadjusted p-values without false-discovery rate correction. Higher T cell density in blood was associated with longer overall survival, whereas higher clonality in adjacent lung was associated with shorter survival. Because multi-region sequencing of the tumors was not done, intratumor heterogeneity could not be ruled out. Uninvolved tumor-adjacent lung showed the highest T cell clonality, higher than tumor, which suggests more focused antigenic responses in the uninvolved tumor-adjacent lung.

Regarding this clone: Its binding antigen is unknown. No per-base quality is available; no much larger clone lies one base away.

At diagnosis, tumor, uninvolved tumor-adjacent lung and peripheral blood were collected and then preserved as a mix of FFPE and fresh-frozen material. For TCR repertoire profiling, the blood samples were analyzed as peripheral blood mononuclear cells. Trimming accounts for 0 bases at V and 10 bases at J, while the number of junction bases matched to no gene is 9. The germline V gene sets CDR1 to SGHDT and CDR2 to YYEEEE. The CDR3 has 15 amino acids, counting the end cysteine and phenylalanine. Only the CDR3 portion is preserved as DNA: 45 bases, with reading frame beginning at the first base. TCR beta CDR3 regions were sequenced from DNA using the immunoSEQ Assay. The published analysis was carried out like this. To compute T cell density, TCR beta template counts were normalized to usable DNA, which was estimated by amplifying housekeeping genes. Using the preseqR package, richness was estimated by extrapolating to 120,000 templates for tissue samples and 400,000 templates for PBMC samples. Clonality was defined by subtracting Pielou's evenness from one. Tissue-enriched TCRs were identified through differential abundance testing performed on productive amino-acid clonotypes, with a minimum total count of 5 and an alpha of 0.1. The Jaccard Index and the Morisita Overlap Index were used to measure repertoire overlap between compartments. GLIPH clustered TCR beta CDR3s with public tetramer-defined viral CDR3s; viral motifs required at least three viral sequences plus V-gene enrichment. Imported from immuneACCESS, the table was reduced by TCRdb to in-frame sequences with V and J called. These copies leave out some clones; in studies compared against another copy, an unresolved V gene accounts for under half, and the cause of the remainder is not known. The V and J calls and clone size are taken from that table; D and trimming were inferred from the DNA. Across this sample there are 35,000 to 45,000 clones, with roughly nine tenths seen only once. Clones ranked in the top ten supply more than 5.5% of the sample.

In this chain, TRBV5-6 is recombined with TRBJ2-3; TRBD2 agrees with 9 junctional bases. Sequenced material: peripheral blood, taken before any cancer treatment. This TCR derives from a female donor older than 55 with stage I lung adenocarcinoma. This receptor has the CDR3 CASSLVRGSGGSQYF. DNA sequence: TGTGCCAGCAGCTTGGTAAGGGGTAGCGGGGGTTCGCAGTATTTT.